One sample yielded the 30 T cell receptor beta chains listed below, sequenced in a study of shared clonotypes between healthy human individuals. Sequencing was performed with immunoSEQ multiplex PCR; in TCRdb, only in-frame clones are kept and a portion is missing. In the table there are some 1,400,000 clones, over 95% of which are singletons. Sequenced material: naive CD4+ T cells sorted from blood. Stated subset: CD45RA+ positively selected. The origin of the receptors is a man between 25 and 39 years old in good health.

The gene calls are TRBV28 and TRBJ1-1, with D possibly matching TRBD1 (5 bases). The CDR3 runs to 12 residues. Germline CDR1 MDHEN, CDR2 SYDVKM. With 6 bases removed from V and 5 bases from J, the gap between germline ends came to 10 bases. In DNA, the CDR3 is TGTGCCAGCAGCTGGAGACAGACTGAAGCTTTCTTT. Translating gives CASSWRQTEAFF.

This chain uses TRBV19 with TRBJ2-7, with D perhaps matching TRBD1 or TRBD2 (5 bases each). V was trimmed by 6 bases and J by 6 bases, leaving 12 bases between them. This CDR3 comprises 12 residues. The germline gives CDR1 LNHDA, CDR2 SQIVND (reference sequence). DNA of the CDR3: TGTGCCAGTAGCCTCAGAGGGACCGAGCAGTACTTC. The encoded protein is CASSLRGTEQYF.

The V and J genes are TRBV5-1 and TRBJ2-1; D is ambiguous. This CDR3 comprises 16 residues. Trimming shortened V by 0 bases and J by 2 bases, and 12 bases separated the two germline ends. Germline V CDR1 and CDR2: SGHRS, YFSETQ. The CDR3 DNA is TGCGCCAGCAGCTTGGATGTCGGGCCGACCTACAATGAGCAGTTCTTC. Its translation is CASSLDVGPTYNEQFF.

The chain employs TRBV5-1 and TRBJ2-3; D gene unclear. Deletions cut 3 bases from V and 6 bases from J, with 8 bases between. Germline V gives CDR1 SGHRS, CDR2 YFSETQ. The CDR3 loop spans 12 amino acids. The CDR3 protein is CASSSHEDTQYF. Here the CDR3 DNA reads TGCGCCAGCAGCTCGCACGAGGATACGCAGTATTTT.

CDR3 sequence (DNA): TGTGCCAGCAGCTGGAAGCGGTACGAGCAGTACTTC. Amino acids: CASSWKRYEQYF. The chain combines TRBV7-2 with TRBJ2-7, with a tentative D call TRBD2 (5 bases). This CDR3 is built from 12 residues. Germline V gives CDR1 SGHTA, CDR2 FQGNSA. V was pared by 4 bases and J by 4 bases, with 8 bases between.

This chain links TRBV29-1 with TRBJ2-7, with TRBD2 matching over 7 bases. The germline V gene encodes CDR1 SQVTM and CDR2 ANQGSEA. Trimming removed 4 bases from V and 6 bases from J; junction bases left unmatched: 15. The CDR3 extends over 15 amino acids. CDR3 loop: CSVVQPRGSYVEQYF. CDR3 sequence (DNA): TGCAGCGTTGTACAACCGCGGGGGTCCTATGTCGAGCAGTACTTC.

The gene calls are TRBV6-1 and TRBJ2-7, with 7 positions matching TRBD1. V lost 8 bases and J lost 0; bases outside the gene matches: 10. Germline CDR1 MNHNS, CDR2 SASEGT. The CDR3 extends over 15 amino acids. The CDR3 here is CASRGDSTLSYEQYF. CDR3 nucleotide sequence: TGTGCCAGCCGAGGGGACAGTACCCTCTCCTACGAGCAGTACTTC.

This chain connects TRBV2 to TRBJ2-3, with 10 bases that match TRBD1. The CDR3 length is 15 residues. Germline CDR1 SNHLY, CDR2 FYNNEI. The trim removed 4 bases at V and 6 bases at J, leaving 7 bases unmatched. The CDR3, as DNA: TGTGCCAGCAGTGCGTGGGGGACAGGGGTCGATACGCAGTATTTT. It translates to CASSAWGTGVDTQYF.

This clone came up a few times. The V gene is TRBV6-6, the J gene TRBJ1-2; D might be TRBD1 (6 bases). Germline V gives CDR1 MNHNY, CDR2 SVGAGI (reference sequence). The CDR3 consists of 15 residues. V dropped 6 bases and J dropped 8 bases, with 22 bases sitting between them. The CDR3 bases are TGTGCCAGCAGCCCCGTCCCATCCAGGGGCCTAGGCTACACCTTC. Amino acid sequence: CASSPVPSRGLGYTF.

The gene calls are TRBV11-3 and TRBJ2-2; D is possibly TRBD1 (6 bases). This CDR3 has 12 residues. Trimming removed 7 bases at V and 4 bases at J, with 7 bases between. Germline V gene sequence: CDR1 SGHNT, CDR2 YENEEA. The CDR3 sequence: CASTGATGELFF. CDR3 bases: TGTGCCAGCACAGGGGCCACCGGGGAGCTGTTTTTT.

The chain joins TRBV28 to TRBJ2-7; 7 bases agree with TRBD2. V gave up 4 bases and J gave up 6 bases; unmatched junction bases: 15. From germline, CDR1 is MDHEN and CDR2 SYDVKM. This CDR3 is 16 amino acids long. As DNA, the CDR3 is TGTGCCAGCAGTTCCCCGGATCATAAGGGGAGGGGCGAGCAGTACTTC. Residues: CASSSPDHKGRGEQYF. The full variable domain, with the rest looked up from reference TRBV28 and TRBJ2-7, is DVKVTQSSRYLVKRTGEKVFLECVQDMDHENMFWYRQDPGLGLRLIYFSYDVKMKEKGDIPEGYSVSREKKERFSLILESASTNQTSMYLCASSSPDHKGRGEQYFGPGTRLTVT.

V and J are TRBV7-9 and TRBJ2-4; D is unresolved. The CDR3 consists of 17 residues. CDR1 and CDR2 (germline): SEHNR, FQNEAQ (reference sequence). V lost 5 bases to trimming and J lost 0 bases, with 17 bases between them. The CDR3 spells CASSLQQGFLAKNIQYF. In DNA, the CDR3 is TGTGCCAGCAGCCTCCAACAAGGGTTTCTAGCCAAAAACATTCAGTACTTC. Full variable domain (outside the CDR3, taken from reference TRBV7-9 and TRBJ2-4): DTGVSQNPRHKITKRGQNVTFRCDPISEHNRLYWYRQTLGQGPEFLTYFQNEAQLEKSRLLSDRFSAERPKGSFSTLEIQRTEQGDSAMYLCASSLQQGFLAKNIQYFGAGTRLSVL.

This chain connects TRBV4-1 to TRBJ2-7, with 9 positions matching TRBD2. Germline CDR1 MGHRA, CDR2 YSYEKL. The CDR3 runs 15 residues. J lost 3 bases, V lost 1 base, and 4 bases had no gene match. CDR3 nucleotides: TGCGCCAGCAGCCAAGGACTAGCGGATAACTACGAGCAGTACTTC. Protein product: CASSQGLADNYEQYF.

V gene TRBV4-1 combines with J gene TRBJ1-2, with D tentatively TRBD1 (5 bases). Germline CDR1 and CDR2: MGHRA and YSYEKL. Trimming cost V 4 bases and J 4 bases, with 10 bases left between them. The CDR3 loop spans 13 amino acids. In nucleotides, the CDR3 is TGCGCCAGCAGCCGGGACCGAATCTATGGCTACACCTTC. It encodes CASSRDRIYGYTF.

A word on this clone: Other DNA sequences within the sample encode an identical CDR3. The chain joins TRBV7-9 to TRBJ2-3; 10 nucleotides align to TRBD2. The V gene's germline CDR1 is SEHNR and CDR2 FQNEAQ (reference sequence). The trim removed 1 base at V and 1 base at J, leaving 2 bases unmatched. CDR3 size: 16 residues. CDR3 region: CASSLGLAGGTDTQYF. In DNA, the CDR3 is TGTGCCAGCAGCTTAGGTCTAGCGGGGGGCACAGATACGCAGTATTTT.

The chain is built from TRBV10-3 and TRBJ2-2, with TRBD2 matching over 10 bases. Germline-derived CDR1 and CDR2 are ENHRY and SYGVKD. V was pared by 10 bases and J by 5 bases, with 4 bases of the junction left unmatched. The CDR3 loop spans 13 amino acids. CDR3 residues: CATAGLATGELFF. In DNA, the CDR3 is TGTGCCACAGCGGGACTAGCGACCGGGGAGCTGTTTTTT.

This chain links TRBV6-5 with TRBJ2-7; D gene ambiguous. The germline V and J ends were trimmed by 2 bases and 2 bases, with 16 bases remaining between them. CDR1 and CDR2 (germline): MNHEY, SVGAGI. The CDR3 runs to 16 residues. The CDR3 loop reads CASSYAPGPKAYEQYF. CDR3 nucleotide sequence: TGTGCCAGCAGTTACGCCCCCGGGCCCAAAGCCTACGAGCAGTACTTC.

This chain connects TRBV5-1 to TRBJ1-1, with 10 bases aligning to TRBD1. The germline V gene has CDR1 SGHRS and CDR2 YFSETQ. V shed 3 bases and J 8 bases; nucleotides not matched to a gene: 7. There are 14 residues in the CDR3. This chain's CDR3 is CASSYPGQGMEAFF. The CDR3 coding sequence is TGCGCCAGCAGCTACCCGGGACAGGGGATGGAAGCTTTCTTT.

The chain uses TRBV19 and TRBJ2-7; TRBD1 matches 8 bases. The CDR3 extends over 16 amino acids. The V gene end was trimmed by 4 bases and the J gene end by 0 bases; junction bases not matched to a gene: 8. The V gene's germline CDR1 is LNHDA and CDR2 SQIVND (reference sequence). CDR3 sequence reads: CASSRRQGFSSYEQYF. The CDR3, as DNA: TGTGCCAGTAGTAGACGACAGGGGTTTAGCTCCTACGAGCAGTACTTC.

The J gene is TRBJ1-1, the V gene TRBV7-9, with D possibly TRBD1 on 6 matching bases. The CDR3 length is 14 residues. Germline CDR1 is SEHNR and CDR2 is FQNEAQ (reference sequence). Trimming left V 3 bases short and J 1 base short, with 9 bases between. CDR3 bases: TGTGCCAGCAGCTTCGGACAGCAGAACACTGAAGCTTTCTTT. This gives the protein CASSFGQQNTEAFF.

This rearrangement joins TRBV9 to TRBJ1-2; TRBD1 might be the D (5 bases). Germline V gene sequence: CDR1 SGDLS, CDR2 YYNGEE. The CDR3 runs to 14 residues. Trimming stripped 1 base from V and 3 bases from J, with 10 bases between. The CDR3 DNA follows: TGTGCCAGCAGCGTACTTGGGGCTTACTATGGCTACACCTTC. Translated, it gives CASSVLGAYYGYTF.

Points on this clone: The same CDR3 also results from other DNA sequences found in this sample. V usage is TRBV28 and J usage is TRBJ1-2; weak D call: TRBD1 (6 bases). V shed 3 bases and J shed 5 bases, with 10 bases lying between them. CDR1 is MDHEN and CDR2 is SYDVKM in the germline V gene. This CDR3 has 13 amino acids. DNA for the CDR3: TGTGCCAGCAGTTTGAGAGGGGGGTATGGCTACACCTTC. The encoded protein is CASSLRGGYGYTF.

J is TRBJ2-7 and V is TRBV18, with D perhaps being TRBD1 or TRBD2 (6 bases each). The CDR3 has 13 residues. Germline assignment: CDR1 KGHSH and CDR2 LQKENI. V lost 6 bases, J lost 9 bases, and 18 bases lay in between. The CDR3 DNA reads TGTGCCAGCTCTGCAGGGGACGGGAGAGTGCAGTACTTC. This sequence encodes CASSAGDGRVQYF.

The chain carries TRBV5-1 and TRBJ1-5; no definite D call. The germline gives CDR1 SGHRS, CDR2 YFSETQ. This CDR3 comprises 16 residues. Deletions cut 0 bases from V and 3 bases from J, with 13 bases between. The CDR3 is CASSLGLRGYNQPQHF. For the CDR3, the DNA is TGCGCCAGCAGCTTGGGTCTTCGGGGATACAATCAGCCCCAGCATTTT.

The chain recombines TRBV2 with TRBJ1-1; no definite D call. Germline loops: CDR1 SNHLY, CDR2 FYNNEI. Between the trimmed V and J ends, which lost 5 bases and 7 bases, there was a span of 14 bases. There are 13 residues in the CDR3. The CDR3 region is CASSIKKVGEAFF. CDR3 sequence (DNA): TGTGCCAGCAGTATAAAGAAGGTGGGTGAAGCTTTCTTT. Full variable domain (outside the CDR3, taken from reference TRBV2 and TRBJ1-1): EPEVTQTPSHQVTQMGQEVILRCVPISNHLYFYWYRQILGQKVEFLVSFYNNEISEKSEIFDDQFSVERPDGSNFTLKIRSTKLEDSAMYFCASSIKKVGEAFFGQGTRLTVV.

This clone came up once. The V and J genes are TRBV7-8 and TRBJ2-1; 8 positions match TRBD2. Trimming took 1 base from V and 5 from J; bases not matched to a gene: 1. The CDR3 loop spans 14 amino acids. Germline-derived CDR1 and CDR2 are SGHVS and FQNEAQ. CDR3 protein: CASSLGLANNEQFF. CDR3 coding DNA: TGTGCCAGCAGCTTAGGACTAGCGAACAATGAGCAGTTCTTC.

The chain has TRBV18 and TRBJ2-7, with D tentatively TRBD1 (6 bases). CDR3 length equals 15 residues. CDR1 is KGHSH and CDR2 is LQKENI in the germline V gene. V was trimmed by 5 bases and J by 3 bases, leaving 17 bases between them. Here the CDR3 reads CASSKGQLGNYEQYF. In DNA, the CDR3 is TGTGCCAGCTCAAAAGGACAGCTTGGAAACTACGAGCAGTACTTC.

The V gene is TRBV29-1, the J gene TRBJ2-1; 8 positions agree with TRBD2. The CDR3 has 13 amino acids. V dropped 3 bases and J dropped 9; count of bases not matched to a gene: 7. Germline V CDR1 and CDR2: SQVTM, ANQGSEA. DNA of the CDR3: TGCAGCGTTGACACGGGAGGGCTTGGTGAGCAGTTCTTC. It codes for CSVDTGGLGEQFF.

Comment on this clone: The same CDR3 arises from other DNA sequences in this sample as well. V is TRBV9 and J is TRBJ2-3; D call uncertain. CDR3 length: 14 residues. Deletions cut 2 bases from V and 0 bases from J, with 7 bases between. Germline loops: CDR1 SGDLS, CDR2 YYNGEE. CDR3 DNA sequence: TGTGCCAGCAGCGTCGTAAGTAGCACAGATACGCAGTATTTT. Translation: CASSVVSSTDTQYF.

The CDR3 spells CASSQPLAVLRKQFF. CDR3 coding DNA: TGTGCCAGCAGTCAACCACTAGCGGTCCTTCGAAAGCAGTTCTTC. The V and J genes are TRBV13 and TRBJ2-1, with TRBD2 matching over 8 bases. The germline gives CDR1 PRHDT, CDR2 FYEKMQ (reference sequence). Losses at the gene ends were 6 bases for V and 11 bases for J; bases not matched to a gene: 15. The CDR3 runs 15 residues.